This T cell receptor (beta chain) was identified during a study of blood T cells in healthy people across ages. Points from the study as a whole: Among long-lived donors, naive CD4+ cells were more numerous and diversity higher than in aged donors.

The second PCR ran roughly 6 to 11 cycles with a sample-barcoded 5' primer and J-beta primers. MiXCR was run by TCRdb on the 5' RACE reads, yielding one entry per CDR3 protein. The sample gives about a million distinct CDR3 sequences, roughly 51% of which show up once; 20% to 25% is in the top ten. This clonotype has more than one count but fewer than ten. The antigen remains undetermined. Donor samples were obtained from healthy Caucasian individuals from Russia, aged about 6 to 100. This receptor was identified in a woman aged 60 to 75 in good health. Sequencing used blood.

The CDR3 coding sequence is TGTGCCAGCAGGGGAACAGGGTTGCCGCAGTATTTT. As protein: CASRGTGLPQYF. The V and J genes are TRBV2 and TRBJ2-3, with a weak D call TRBD1 (6 bases). The V end lost 6 bases, the J end lost 10 bases, and 14 bases lay between the germline ends. The length of the CDR3 is 12 residues. Germline CDR1 SNHLY, CDR2 FYNNEI.